The 14 T cell receptor beta chains presented below share a single source sample, sequenced in a study of Ad26.COV2.S vaccination and SARS-CoV-2 variants. Generated by immunoSEQ multiplex PCR, the TCRdb table keeps only in-frame clones and is missing some. The sample holds about 370,000 clones, approximately 89% seen once. As for treatment: over 15 received Ad26.COV2.S at low or high dose, single or two shots; about 5 received placebo; per-sample allocation not given. Samples were taken on day 63 after the first vaccine or placebo injection. Material: peripheral blood, obtained in a trial of Ad26.COV2.S vaccine versus placebo. These receptors were taken from a person between 18 and 65 years old who received the Ad26.COV2.S COVID-19 vaccine or a placebo.

The J gene is TRBJ2-1, the V gene TRBV7-2, with a tentative D call TRBD2 (5 bases). CDR1 SGHTA and CDR2 FQGNSA come from the germline V gene. The CDR3 contains 15 residues. V was clipped by 7 bases and J by 0 bases, with 13 bases between them. The chain's CDR3 is CASKKDLSSYNEQFF. The CDR3 coding sequence is TGTGCCAGCAAAAAGGACTTGAGCTCCTACAATGAGCAGTTCTTC.

The chain carries TRBV7-8 and TRBJ1-1; weak D call: TRBD1 (5 bases). This CDR3 has 13 residues. Germline V gene lookup returns CDR1 SGHVS and CDR2 FQNEAQ. CDR3 in DNA: TGTGTTAGCAGGGAAGTTCGGGACACTGAAGCTTTCTTT. Translating it yields CVSREVRDTEAFF. The variable domain in full, with the rest retrieved from reference TRBV7-8 and TRBJ1-1, is GAGVSQSPRYKVAKRGQDVALRCDPISGHVSLFWYQQALGQGPEFLTYFQNEAQLDKSGLPSDRFFAERPEGSVSTLKIQRTQQEDSAVYLCVSREVRDTEAFFGQGTRLTVV.

This clone was detected only once. This chain uses TRBV24-1 with TRBJ1-2; D may be TRBD1 (5 bases). The germline V and J ends were trimmed by 6 bases and 8 bases, with 15 bases remaining between them. The germline CDR1 and CDR2 sequences are KGHDR and SFDVKD. This CDR3 is 13 amino acids long. CDR3 DNA sequence: TGTGCCACCAGTCAGGGAGGATCGTGGGGCTACACCTTC. Protein: CATSQGGSWGYTF.

Of note for this clone: The sample holds other DNA sequences that translate to the same CDR3. The chain couples TRBV7-3 to TRBJ2-5, with TRBD1 matching 9 bases. The ends lost 3 bases at V and 5 bases at J; junction bases unmatched: 4. Germline-derived CDR1 and CDR2 are SGHTA and FQGTGA. CDR3 length: 14 residues. CDR3 nucleotides: TGTGCCAGCAGCTTGACAGGGGGAAAGGAGACCCAGTACTTC. It codes for CASSLTGGKETQYF.

CDR3 coding DNA: TGCAGTGCTGTGGGGAACTACGAGCAGTACTTC. It specifies CSAVGNYEQYF. This chain joins TRBV20-1 and TRBJ2-7; D gene unclear. Germline assignment: CDR1 DFQATT and CDR2 SNEGSKA (reference sequence). The CDR3 contains 11 residues. The ends were cut back, 5 bases at V and 3 bases at J, with 8 bases in the middle.

The V and J genes are TRBV4-1 and TRBJ2-5; possibly TRBD2 for D (5 bases). V was pared by 1 base and J by 2 bases, with 11 bases between. Per germline, CDR1 MGHRA and CDR2 YSYEKL. The CDR3 contains 15 residues. CDR3 amino acids: CASSQATGVQETQYF. CDR3 sequence (DNA): TGCGCCAGCAGCCAAGCCACCGGGGTTCAAGAGACCCAGTACTTC.

The rearrangement links TRBV7-8 to TRBJ2-1; tentatively, D is TRBD2 (6 bases). Germline V CDR1 and CDR2: SGHVS, FQNEAQ. V was clipped by 1 base and J by 4 bases, with 14 bases between them. This CDR3 is built from 16 residues. CDR3 residues: CASSLGSPGVYNEQFF. As DNA, the CDR3 is TGTGCCAGCAGCTTAGGAAGCCCGGGGGTATACAATGAGCAGTTCTTC.

The V gene is TRBV3-1 (or the pseudogene TRBV3-2), the J gene TRBJ2-3; D is possibly TRBD2 (6 bases). The CDR3 covers 16 residues. Germline CDR1 and CDR2: LGHDT and YNNKEL (reference sequence). Trimming stripped 4 bases from V and 2 bases from J, with 16 bases between. CDR3 in DNA: TGTGCCAGCAGCCTTAATGCGGGGCATCTCACAGATACGCAGTATTTT. Translating gives CASSLNAGHLTDTQYF.

The chain uses TRBV5-4 and TRBJ2-3, with TRBD2 identical over 14 bases. Germline assignment: CDR1 SGHNT and CDR2 YYREEE (reference sequence). The CDR3 loop spans 18 amino acids. V trimming: 4 bases; J trimming: 1 base; junction bases outside the gene matches: 8. DNA for the CDR3: TGTGCCAGCAGCCCCGGGACTAGCGGGAGTTGGGGCACAGATACGCAGTATTTT. Translating it yields CASSPGTSGSWGTDTQYF.

The rearrangement joins TRBV30 to TRBJ2-7, with 7 bases fitting TRBD1. The germline gives CDR1 GTSNPN, CDR2 SVGIG (reference sequence). Germline trimming cut 6 bases from V and 1 base from J; bases unmatched to any gene: 9. The CDR3 extends over 14 amino acids. CDR3 nucleotides: TGTGCCTGTCCCGGGACAGACACTTCCTACGAGCAGTACTTC. Residues: CACPGTDTSYEQYF.

The rearrangement uses TRBV18 and TRBJ1-1, with no clear D. CDR1 is KGHSH, CDR2 LQKENI, per germline. V was shortened by 2 bases and J by 5 bases, with 12 bases between the two germline ends. The CDR3 sequence is 14 residues long. The CDR3 loop is CASSPGLGGTEAFF. In DNA, the CDR3 is TGTGCCAGCTCACCAGGTCTGGGAGGAACTGAAGCTTTCTTT.

This rearrangement joins TRBV7-8 to TRBJ2-3; D is undetermined. Germline values: CDR1 SGHVS, CDR2 FQNEAQ. CDR3 length: 15 residues. Trimming shortened V by 1 base and J by 4 bases, and 12 bases separated the two germline ends. CDR3 DNA: TGTGCCAGCAGCTTAGTAGGGAACCGAGCAGATACGCAGTATTTT. This encodes CASSLVGNRADTQYF.

V usage is TRBV6-5 and J usage is TRBJ2-1; D uncertain. CDR1 is MNHEY and CDR2 is SVGAGI in the germline V gene. V gave up 6 bases and J gave up 4 bases, with 4 bases separating them. CDR3 size: 11 residues. The chain's CDR3 is CASRGYNEQFF. The CDR3 bases are TGTGCCAGCAGGGGATACAATGAGCAGTTCTTC.

The V and J genes are TRBV28 and TRBJ2-7, with a possible D match to TRBD1 (8 bases). Trimming shortened V by 4 bases and J by 6 bases, and 22 bases separated the two germline ends. From germline, CDR1 is MDHEN and CDR2 SYDVKM. The CDR3 has 16 residues. In DNA, the CDR3 is TGTGCCAGCAGTTCCTGGGAGGGCCAGGGGGCACGCGAGCAGTACTTC. Translating it yields CASSSWEGQGAREQYF.